The table lists the clone carrying this TCR beta chain with many counts. The data belong to a study of read filtering for tumor transcriptome and immune sequencing. The wider study: Patients were about 18 male and some 13 female, mean age 65.9 years, range about 40 to 85. Transcriptome libraries were built from DNase-treated RNA.

Germline V gene lookup returns CDR1 DFQATT and CDR2 SNEGSKA (reference sequence). There are 15 residues in the CDR3. V lost 6 bases and J lost 0, with 17 bases in between. The library was built from roughly 400 ng RNA with molecular barcoded adaptors for alpha/delta and beta/gamma chains. One entry per CDR3 protein, called by TCRdb with MiXCR from the reads. The sample has fewer than 150,000 distinct CDR3 sequences, 10% to 15% seen once. Sampling of bone marrow took place during active disease in every patient. This clonotype originated in a donor aged 40 or over with multiple myeloma. V gene TRBV20-1 combines with J gene TRBJ1-1; D may be TRBD1 (5 bases). Sequenced material: a population of CD138-negative cells sorted from bone marrow. CDR3 in DNA: TGCAGTGCAACCCTCGGGACGAGCATGAACACTGAAGCTTTCTTT. Translated, it gives CSATLGTSMNTEAFF.